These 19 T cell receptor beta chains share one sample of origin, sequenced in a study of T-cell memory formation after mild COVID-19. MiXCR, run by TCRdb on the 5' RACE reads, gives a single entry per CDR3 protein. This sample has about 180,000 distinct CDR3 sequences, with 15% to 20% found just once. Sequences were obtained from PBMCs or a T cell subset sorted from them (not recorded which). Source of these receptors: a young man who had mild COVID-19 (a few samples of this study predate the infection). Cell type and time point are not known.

This CDR3 is CASSQSPAQGEQYV. The CDR3, as DNA: TGTGCCAGCAGCCAAAGTCCCGCGCAGGGGGAGCAGTACGTC. This chain joins TRBV7-8 and TRBJ2-7; TRBD1 might be the D (6 bases). The length of the CDR3 is 14 residues. CDR1 SGHVS and CDR2 FQNEAQ come from the germline V gene. Trimming left V 5 bases short and J 7 bases short, with 18 bases between.

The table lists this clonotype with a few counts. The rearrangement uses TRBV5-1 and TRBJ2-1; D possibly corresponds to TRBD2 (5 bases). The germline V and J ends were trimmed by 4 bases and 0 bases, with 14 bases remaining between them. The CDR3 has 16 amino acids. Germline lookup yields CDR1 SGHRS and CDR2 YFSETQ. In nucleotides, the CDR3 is TGCGCCAGCAGCCTGCTTGGCGGGTCCTCCTACAATGAGCAGTTCTTC. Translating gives CASSLLGGSSYNEQFF.

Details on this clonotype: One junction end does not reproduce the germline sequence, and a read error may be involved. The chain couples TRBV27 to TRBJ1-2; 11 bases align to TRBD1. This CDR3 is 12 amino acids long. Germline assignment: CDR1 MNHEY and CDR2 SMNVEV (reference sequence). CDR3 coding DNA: TGCGATCGAGGACAGGGGGCCGGTGGCTACACCTTC. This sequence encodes CDRGQGAGGYTF.

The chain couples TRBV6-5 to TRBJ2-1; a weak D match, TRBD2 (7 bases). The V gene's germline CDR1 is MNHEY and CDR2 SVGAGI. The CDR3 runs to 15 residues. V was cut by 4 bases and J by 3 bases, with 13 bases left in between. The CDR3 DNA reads TGTGCCAGCAGTTTTCGGGGGGCGGACTACAATGAGCAGTTCTTC. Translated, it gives CASSFRGADYNEQFF.

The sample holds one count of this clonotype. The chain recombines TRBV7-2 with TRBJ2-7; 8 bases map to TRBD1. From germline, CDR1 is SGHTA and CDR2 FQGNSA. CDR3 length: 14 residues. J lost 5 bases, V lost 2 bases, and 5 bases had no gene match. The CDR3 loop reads CASSLLQTGDEQYF. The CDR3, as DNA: TGTGCCAGCAGCTTACTCCAGACAGGGGACGAGCAGTACTTC.

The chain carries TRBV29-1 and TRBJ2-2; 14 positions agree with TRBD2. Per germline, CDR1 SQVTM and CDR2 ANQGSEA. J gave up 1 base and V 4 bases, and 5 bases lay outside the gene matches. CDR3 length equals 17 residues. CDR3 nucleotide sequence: TGCAGCGTTGGGGGACTAGCGGGGGCGATGAACACCGGGGAGCTGTTTTTT. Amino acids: CSVGGLAGAMNTGELFF.

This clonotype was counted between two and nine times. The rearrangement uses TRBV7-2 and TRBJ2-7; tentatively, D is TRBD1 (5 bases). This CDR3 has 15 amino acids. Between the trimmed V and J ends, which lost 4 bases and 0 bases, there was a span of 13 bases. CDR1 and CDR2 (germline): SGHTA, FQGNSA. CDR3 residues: CASSYSTASSYEQYF. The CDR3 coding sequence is TGTGCCAGCAGCTACTCGACAGCCAGCTCCTACGAGCAGTACTTC.

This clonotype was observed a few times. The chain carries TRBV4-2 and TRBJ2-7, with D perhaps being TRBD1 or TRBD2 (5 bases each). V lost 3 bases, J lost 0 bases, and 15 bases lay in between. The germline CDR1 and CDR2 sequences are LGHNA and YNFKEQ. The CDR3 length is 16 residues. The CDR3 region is CASSHPTGTVSYEQYV. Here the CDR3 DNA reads TGTGCCAGCAGCCACCCGACCGGGACGGTCTCCTACGAGCAGTACGTC.

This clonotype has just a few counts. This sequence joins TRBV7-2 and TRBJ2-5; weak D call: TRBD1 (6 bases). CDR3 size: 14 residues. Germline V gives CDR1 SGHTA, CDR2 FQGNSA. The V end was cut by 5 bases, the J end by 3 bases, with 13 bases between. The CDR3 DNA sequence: TGTGCCAGCAGCCGGAGACAGGAGAAAGAGACCCAGTACTTC. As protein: CASSRRQEKETQYF.

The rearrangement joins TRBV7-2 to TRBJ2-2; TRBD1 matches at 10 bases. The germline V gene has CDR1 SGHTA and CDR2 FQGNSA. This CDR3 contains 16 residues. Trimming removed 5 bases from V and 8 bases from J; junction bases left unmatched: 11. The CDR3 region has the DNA TGTGCCAGCAGCCTAGTGCCCGGGACAGGGGAAGGGGAGCTGTTTTTT. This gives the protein CASSLVPGTGEGELFF.

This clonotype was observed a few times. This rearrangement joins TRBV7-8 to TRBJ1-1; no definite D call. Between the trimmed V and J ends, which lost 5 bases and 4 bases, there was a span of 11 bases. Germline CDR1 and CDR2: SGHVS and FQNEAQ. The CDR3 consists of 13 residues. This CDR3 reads CASSPWGATEAFF. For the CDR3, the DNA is TGTGCCAGCAGCCCGTGGGGTGCCACTGAAGCTTTCTTT.

CDR3 protein: CASSDRAEQPQHF. CDR3 in DNA: TGTGCCAGCAGTGATAGGGCTGAGCAGCCCCAGCATTTT. The chain links TRBV12-3 or TRBV12-4 to TRBJ1-5; unclear D gene. This CDR3 has 13 amino acids. Trimming took off 5 bases at V and 7 bases at J, with 12 bases between the two ends.

CDR3 coding DNA: TGTGCCAGCAGCCGATCCCCCCAGGGCGTCCAAGAGACCCAGTACTTC. The encoded protein is CASSRSPQGVQETQYF. This chain links TRBV5-5 with TRBJ2-5; possible D gene TRBD1, 5 bases. Germline assignment: CDR1 SGHKS and CDR2 YYEKEE (reference sequence). Trimming removed 4 bases from V and 1 base from J, with 17 bases in between. The CDR3 runs 16 residues.

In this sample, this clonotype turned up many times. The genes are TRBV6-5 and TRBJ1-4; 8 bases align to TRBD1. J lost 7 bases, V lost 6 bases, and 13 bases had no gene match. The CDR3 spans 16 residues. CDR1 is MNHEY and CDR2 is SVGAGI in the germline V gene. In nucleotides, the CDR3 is TGTGCCAGCAGACCCTCAGGGGGCGGAAATGGTGAAAAACTGTTTTTT. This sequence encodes CASRPSGGGNGEKLFF.

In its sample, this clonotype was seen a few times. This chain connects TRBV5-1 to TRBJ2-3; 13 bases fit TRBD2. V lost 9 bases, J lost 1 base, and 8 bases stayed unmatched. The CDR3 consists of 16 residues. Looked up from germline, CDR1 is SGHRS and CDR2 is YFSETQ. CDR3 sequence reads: CATTTGLAGGTDTQYF. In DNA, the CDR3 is TGCGCCACGACCACCGGACTAGCGGGGGGCACAGATACGCAGTATTTT. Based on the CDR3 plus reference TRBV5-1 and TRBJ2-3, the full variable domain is KAGVTQTPRYLIKTRGQQVTLSCSPISGHRSVSWYQQTPGQGLQFLFEYFSETQRNKGNFPGRFSGRQFSNSRSEMNVSTLELGDSALYLCATTTGLAGGTDTQYFGPGTRLTVL.

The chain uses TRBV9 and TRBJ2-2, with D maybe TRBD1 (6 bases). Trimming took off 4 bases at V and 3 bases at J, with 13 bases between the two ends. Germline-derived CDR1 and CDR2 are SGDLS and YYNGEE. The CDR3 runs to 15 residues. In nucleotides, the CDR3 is TGTGCCAGCAGCTTACAGGGTAGGGACACCGGGGAGCTGTTTTTT. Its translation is CASSLQGRDTGELFF.

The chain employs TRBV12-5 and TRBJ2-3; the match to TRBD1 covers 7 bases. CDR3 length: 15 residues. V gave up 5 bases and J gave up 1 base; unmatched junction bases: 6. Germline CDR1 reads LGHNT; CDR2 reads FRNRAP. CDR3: CASGPNRGGTDTQYF. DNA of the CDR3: TGTGCTAGTGGTCCTAACAGGGGAGGCACAGATACGCAGTATTTT.

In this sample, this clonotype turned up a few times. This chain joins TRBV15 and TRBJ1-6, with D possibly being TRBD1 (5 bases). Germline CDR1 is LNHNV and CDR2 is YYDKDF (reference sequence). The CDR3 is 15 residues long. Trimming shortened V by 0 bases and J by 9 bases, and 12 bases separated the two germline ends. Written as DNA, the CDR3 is TGTGCCACCAGCAGAGAAAGCCAGGGAGGTTCACCCCTCCACTTT. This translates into CATSRESQGGSPLHF.

CDR3 in amino acids: CASGQGLSQRGANVLTF. CDR3 DNA sequence: TGTGCCAGCGGGCAGGGTCTCTCCCAGAGAGGGGCCAACGTCCTGACTTTC. The rearrangement joins TRBV3-1 to TRBJ2-6, with TRBD1 as a possible D gene (5 bases). V lost 8 bases and J lost 4, with 21 bases in between. Germline CDR1 and CDR2: LGHDT and YNNKEL (reference sequence). The CDR3 is 17 amino acids. Full variable domain (remainder filled in from reference TRBV3-1 and TRBJ2-6): DTAVSQTPKYLVTQMGNDKSIKCEQNLGHDTMYWYKQDSKKFLKIMFSYNNKELIINETVPNRFSPKSPDKAHLNLHINSLELGDSAVYFCASGQGLSQRGANVLTFGAGSRLTVL.